This is a list of T cell receptor beta chains from one sample in a study of blood T cell repertoires in COVID-19. Profiling relied on immunoSEQ multiplex PCR, and the TCRdb table lists in-frame clones only, not all of them. Of 210,000 or so clones listed, about 90% are singletons. The source material was peripheral blood. Receptor source: a man between 35 and 55 years old with active or convalescent COVID-19. CDR3s include the opening cysteine and the closing phenylalanine or tryptophan. The D gene is left open where the match is weak. Some rows mark clone size as missing; the rest say once, few, many or name a class of expanded clone.

TRBJ2-2	-	TRBV6-1	-	TGTGCCAGCAGTGATACCCCGGGACAGAACACCGGGGAGCTGTTTTTT	CASSDTPGQNTGELFF
TRBJ1-5	-	TRBV2	TRBD1	TGTGCCAGCAGTTCCCCCGACAGGGACAATCAGCCCCAGCATTTT	CASSSPDRDNQPQHF
TRBJ1-4	-	TRBV5-6	-	TGTGCCAGCAGCTTGAACAGTAATGAAAAACTGTTTTTT	CASSLNSNEKLFF
TRBJ2-7	-	TRBV27	TRBD1	TGTGCCAGCAGTCTTCTTCCGGGACAGGGTCACGAGCAGTACTTC	CASSLLPGQGHEQYF
TRBJ2-1	-	TRBV19	-	TGTGCCAGTAGTCCCCGGGGTATGGGCTCCTACAATGAGCAGTTCTTC	CASSPRGMGSYNEQFF
TRBJ1-1	-	TRBV7-9	-	TGTGCCAGCAGCTTAGGTCCGGGGGACACTGAAGCTTTCTTT	CASSLGPGDTEAFF
TRBJ1-6	-	TRBV27	TRBD1	TGTGCCAGCGCGGCCGGGGACAGGGGGTTCGGCTCACCCCTCCACTTT	CASAAGDRGFGSPLHF
TRBJ2-1	-	TRBV4-2	TRBD2	TGTGCCAGCAGCCAAGTTGGACTAGCGGGAGACAATGAGCAGTTCTTC	CASSQVGLAGDNEQFF
TRBJ1-2	-	TRBV28	-	TGTGCCAGCAGTCCCAGTCGGGGGGACCTAAGCTATGGCTACACCTTC	CASSPSRGDLSYGYTF
TRBJ1-2	-	TRBV28	TRBD1	TGTGCCAGCAGTAGGGGGCGAGACTATGGCTACACCTTC	CASSRGRDYGYTF
TRBJ2-2	-	TRBV27	TRBD2	TGTGCCAGCAGTAGTGGACTAGCGCAGAACACCGGGGAGCTGTTTTTT	CASSSGLAQNTGELFF
TRBJ1-2	few	TRBV21-1	-	TGTGCCAGCAGCAAAAGGGGCAGACCGCTTAACTATGGCTACACCTTC	CASSKRGRPLNYGYTF
TRBJ1-2	-	TRBV30	-	TGTGCCTGGAGTGTATCGGGGGGCGGCTACACCTTC	CAWSVSGGGYTF
TRBJ1-1	-	TRBV5-4	-	TGTGCCAGCAGCCAGGGGTTAGTTGAAGCTTTCTTT	CASSQGLVEAFF
TRBJ2-1	-	TRBV29-1	TRBD1	TGCAGTGCCAAAAACCCAGGGGGTCCTTATGAGCAGTTCTTC	CSAKNPGGPYEQFF
TRBJ1-3	-	TRBV18	-	TGTGCCAGCTCACCCGTAGCGGACTCCTCTGGAAACACCATATATTTT	CASSPVADSSGNTIYF
TRBJ2-1	-	TRBV7-6	-	TGTGCCAGCAGCTTACTTCCGGGGAGCTCCTACAATGAGCAGTTCTTC	CASSLLPGSSYNEQFF
TRBJ1-2	-	TRBV29-1	-	TGCAGCGTTGGGTTTTTGAGCTATGGCTACACCTTC	CSVGFLSYGYTF
TRBJ2-7	-	TRBV4-1	TRBD1	TGCGCCAGCAGCCAAGGCATCAGGGGGCGGTACGAGCAGTACTTC	CASSQGIRGRYEQYF
TRBJ1-2	-	TRBV9	-	TGTGCCAGCAGTCTAGACGGAGACTATGGCTACACCTTC	CASSLDGDYGYTF
TRBJ2-1	-	TRBV27	TRBD2	TGTGCCAGCAGTCCGTGGGCCCATAGCGGGGGGGCGATCAATGAGCAGTTCTTC	CASSPWAHSGGAINEQFF
TRBJ1-5	-	TRBV2	-	TGTGCCAGCAGTGGGGAACAGGGAGATCAGCCCCAGCATTTT	CASSGEQGDQPQHF
TRBJ2-7	-	TRBV5-4	-	TGTGCCAGCAGGGAGCGGCCCAACTCCTACGAGCAGTACTTC	CASRERPNSYEQYF
TRBJ1-2	-	TRBV5-1	TRBD1	TGCGCCAGCAGCACGACAGGGGATAATGGCTACACCTTC	CASSTTGDNGYTF
TRBJ2-7	-	TRBV7-8	TRBD2	TGTGCCAGCAGCTTAGGGGGGGGAGTCGACGAGCAGTACTTC	CASSLGGGVDEQYF
TRBJ1-4	-	TRBV7-3	-	TGTGCCAGCAGCCTACTTCGAGGTGAAAAACTGTTTTTT	CASSLLRGEKLFF
TRBJ2-4	-	TRBV6-2/TRBV6-3	TRBD2	TGTGCCAGCAGTTTGTCTACTAGCGGGATCAACATTCAGTACTTC	CASSLSTSGINIQYF
TRBJ2-1	-	TRBV6-5	TRBD1	TGTGCCAGCAGTTACTCTCGACAGGGAAACAATGAGCAGTTCTTC	CASSYSRQGNNEQFF
TRBJ2-1	-	TRBV7-3	-	TGTGCCAGCAGCTTCTTACGGACTCAATACAATGAGCAGTTCTTC	CASSFLRTQYNEQFF
TRBJ1-5	-	TRBV10-3	-	TGTGCCATCAGTGAAGGACAGTCCCCTTATCAGCCCCAGCATTTT	CAISEGQSPYQPQHF
TRBJ1-2	-	TRBV27	-	TGTGCCAGCTCCGACACCTCCTATGGCTACACCTTC	CASSDTSYGYTF
TRBJ2-3	-	TRBV2	-	TGTGCCAGCAGTGGTCAGGGTTCCACAGATACGCAGTATTTT	CASSGQGSTDTQYF
TRBJ1-3	-	TRBV6-5	-	TGTGCCAGCAGTTTTGCAGGGGTTGCTGGAAACACCATATATTTT	CASSFAGVAGNTIYF